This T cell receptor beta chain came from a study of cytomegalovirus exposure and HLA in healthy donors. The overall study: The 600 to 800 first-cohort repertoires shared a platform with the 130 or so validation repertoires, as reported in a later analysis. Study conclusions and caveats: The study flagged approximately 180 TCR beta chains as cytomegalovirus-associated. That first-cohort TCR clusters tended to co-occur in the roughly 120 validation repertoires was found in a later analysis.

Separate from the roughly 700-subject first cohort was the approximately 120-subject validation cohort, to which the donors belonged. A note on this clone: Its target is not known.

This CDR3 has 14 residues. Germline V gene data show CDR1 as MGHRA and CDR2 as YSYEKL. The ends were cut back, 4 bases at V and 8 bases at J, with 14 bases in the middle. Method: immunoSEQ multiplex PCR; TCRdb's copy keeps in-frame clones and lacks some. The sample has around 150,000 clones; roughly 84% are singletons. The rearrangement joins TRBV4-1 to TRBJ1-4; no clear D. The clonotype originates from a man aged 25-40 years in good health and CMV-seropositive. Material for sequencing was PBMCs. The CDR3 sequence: CASSPGYGREKLFF. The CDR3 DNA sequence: TGCGCCAGCAGCCCGGGGTACGGGAGAGAAAAACTGTTTTTT.